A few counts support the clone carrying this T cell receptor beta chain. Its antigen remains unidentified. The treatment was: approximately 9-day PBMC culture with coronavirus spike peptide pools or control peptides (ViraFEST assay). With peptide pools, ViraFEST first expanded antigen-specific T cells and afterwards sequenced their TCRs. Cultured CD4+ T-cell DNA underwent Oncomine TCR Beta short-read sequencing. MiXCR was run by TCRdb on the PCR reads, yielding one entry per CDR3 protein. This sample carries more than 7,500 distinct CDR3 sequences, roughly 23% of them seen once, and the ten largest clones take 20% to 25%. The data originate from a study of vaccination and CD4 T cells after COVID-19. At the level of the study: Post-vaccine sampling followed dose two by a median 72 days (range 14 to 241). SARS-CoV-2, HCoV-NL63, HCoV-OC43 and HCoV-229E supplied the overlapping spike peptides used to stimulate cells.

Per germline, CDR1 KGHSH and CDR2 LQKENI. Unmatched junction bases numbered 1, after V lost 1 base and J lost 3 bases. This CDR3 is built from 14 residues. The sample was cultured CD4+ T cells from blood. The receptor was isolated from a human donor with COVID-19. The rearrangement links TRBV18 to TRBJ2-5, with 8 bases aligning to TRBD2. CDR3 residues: CASSPRRGEETQYF. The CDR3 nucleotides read TGTGCCAGCTCACCACGGCGGGGGGAAGAGACCCAGTACTTC.